A single sample gave rise to the 27 T cell receptor beta chains below, sequenced in a study of OX40 agonist ivuxolimab in advanced cancers. Sequencing was performed with immunoSEQ multiplex PCR; in TCRdb, only in-frame clones are kept and a portion is missing. The sample holds about 61,000 clones; more than 80% are singletons and the top ten take around 1.9%. The sample consisted of CD4+ or CD8+ T cells sorted from blood, taken in a trial of the OX40 agonist ivuxolimab. All receptors derive from an adult with an advanced solid tumor such as melanoma, head and neck, liver or kidney cancer.

In DNA, the CDR3 is TGCAGCGTTTCGGGGGGACCTGGGACTGAAGCTTTCTTT. As protein: CSVSGGPGTEAFF. V gene TRBV29-1 combines with J gene TRBJ1-1; a weak D match, TRBD1 (5 bases). The CDR3 spans 13 residues. V was shortened by 5 bases and J by 5 bases, with 15 bases between the two germline ends. Looked up from germline, CDR1 is SQVTM and CDR2 is ANQGSEA.

This clone was counted only a few times. The V call is TRBV6-5, the J call TRBJ2-1; no definite D call. Deletions cut 5 bases from V and 0 bases from J, with 8 bases between. CDR3 size: 14 residues. Germline V gene sequence: CDR1 MNHEY, CDR2 SVGAGI. CDR3 in amino acids: CASSLSVSYNEQFF. For the CDR3, the DNA is TGTGCCAGCAGTCTGTCTGTCTCCTACAATGAGCAGTTCTTC.

This chain joins TRBV7-2 and TRBJ2-5; 10 nucleotides align to TRBD2. The CDR3 covers 16 residues. Germline V gene lookup returns CDR1 SGHTA and CDR2 FQGNSA. The junction had 6 bases not matched to a gene; V was cut back by 5 bases and J by 0 bases. The CDR3, as DNA: TGTGCCAGCAGCCCCGGGACTAGCGAGTACCAAGAGACCCAGTACTTC. It encodes CASSPGTSEYQETQYF.

The V call is TRBV9, the J call TRBJ2-1, with 12 bases matching TRBD2. This CDR3 spans 17 amino acids. V was pared by 3 bases and J by 6 bases, with 10 bases of the junction left unmatched. Germline CDR1 and CDR2: SGDLS and YYNGEE. CDR3 loop: CASSEPFLAGGGNEQFF. The DNA for the CDR3 is TGTGCCAGCAGCGAACCATTTCTAGCGGGAGGGGGCAATGAGCAGTTCTTC. Combining the CDR3 with reference TRBV9 and TRBJ2-1 gives the whole variable domain DSGVTQTPKHLITATGQRVTLRCSPRSGDLSVYWYQQSLDQGLQFLIQYYNGEERAKGNILERFSAQQFPDLHSELNLSSLELGDSALYFCASSEPFLAGGGNEQFFGPGTRLTVL.

This sequence joins TRBV25-1 and TRBJ1-5; D is uncertain. This CDR3 is 13 amino acids long. Looked up from germline, CDR1 is MGHDK and CDR2 is SYGVNS. Trimming removed 3 bases from V and 7 bases from J, with 10 bases in between. The CDR3 DNA follows: TGTGCCAGCAGTGACGGAGTGGCCCAGCCCCAGCATTTT. Residues: CASSDGVAQPQHF.

In DNA form, the CDR3 reads TGTGCCAGCACCCAAGACAGGTTTTTACGGGGGCCCCAGCATTTT. It translates to CASTQDRFLRGPQHF. V is TRBV6-5 and J is TRBJ1-5; perhaps TRBD1 as D (6 bases). The CDR3 spans 15 residues. The V and J ends lost 7 bases and 9 bases respectively, with 22 bases between them. Per the germline V gene, CDR1 is MNHEY and CDR2 is SVGAGI.

In DNA form, the CDR3 reads TGTGCCAGCAGCCCCGTGGGAGGGAGCTACGAGCAGTACTTC. This translates into CASSPVGGSYEQYF. The chain joins TRBV5-5 to TRBJ2-7, with 7 bases lining up with TRBD2. J lost 3 bases, V lost 4 bases, and 7 bases had no gene match. This CDR3 is 14 amino acids long. CDR1 and CDR2 from the germline V gene are SGHKS and YYEKEE (reference sequence).

This chain uses TRBV6-5 with TRBJ1-2; unclear D gene. Germline assignment: CDR1 MNHEY and CDR2 SVGAGI. This CDR3 is 14 amino acids long. Trimming stripped 8 bases from V and 9 bases from J, with 22 bases between. The CDR3 sequence: CASSSDSRSYSYTF. CDR3 nucleotide sequence: TGTGCCAGCTCTTCCGATTCGAGGTCTTATAGCTACACCTTC.

This sequence joins TRBV6-5 and TRBJ1-6; weak D call: TRBD1 (5 bases). Germline CDR1 and CDR2: MNHEY and SVGAGI. The CDR3 is made up of 15 amino acids. Trimming removed 7 bases at V and 4 bases at J, with 14 bases between. The CDR3 is CASKEGTTYNSPLHF. The DNA of the CDR3 is TGTGCCAGCAAAGAAGGGACGACTTATAATTCACCCCTCCACTTT.

The genes are TRBV7-6 and TRBJ1-1; no clear D gene. The germline V and J ends were trimmed by 5 bases and 0 bases, with 10 bases remaining between them. CDR1 and CDR2 (germline): SGHVS, FNYEAQ. CDR3 length equals 14 residues. CDR3 protein: CASSQEQVNTEAFF. The CDR3 DNA reads as TGTGCCAGCAGCCAGGAACAAGTGAACACTGAAGCTTTCTTT.

The gene calls are TRBV7-9 and TRBJ2-2; 10 nucleotides line up with TRBD2. This CDR3 contains 16 residues. V gave up 11 bases and J gave up 5 bases; unmatched junction bases: 14. Germline lookup yields CDR1 SEHNR and CDR2 FQNEAQ (reference sequence). CDR3 amino acids: CAPLEASGSLTGELFF. CDR3 coding DNA: TGTGCCCCTTTAGAGGCTAGCGGGAGTTTGACCGGGGAGCTGTTTTTT.

The J gene is TRBJ2-3, the V gene TRBV27; perhaps D is TRBD1 or TRBD2 (5 bases each). The CDR3 length is 16 residues. V was trimmed by 3 bases and J by 0 bases, leaving 13 bases between them. Germline V gene sequence: CDR1 MNHEY, CDR2 SMNVEV (reference sequence). CDR3: CASSLGRAGSTDTQYF. The CDR3 DNA reads as TGTGCCAGCAGTTTGGGGCGGGCGGGCAGCACAGATACGCAGTATTTT.

The chain uses TRBV10-3 and TRBJ2-3; D uncertain. This CDR3 is 15 amino acids long. Trimming took 3 bases from V and 0 from J, leaving 10 bases between them. Germline values: CDR1 ENHRY, CDR2 SYGVKD. CDR3 nucleotides: TGTGCCATCAGTGAAACCCAAACTAGCACAGATACGCAGTATTTT. It encodes CAISETQTSTDTQYF.

The CDR3 loop reads CASSPLSAGSSYNEQFF. CDR3 nucleotide sequence: TGTGCCAGTAGCCCCCTCTCCGCGGGTAGCTCCTACAATGAGCAGTTCTTC. The gene calls are TRBV19 and TRBJ2-1; the D gene is possibly TRBD2 (5 bases). Germline V gives CDR1 LNHDA, CDR2 SQIVND (reference sequence). The CDR3 is 17 residues long. V was trimmed by 6 bases and J by 0 bases, leaving 18 bases between them.

This clone was found once. V usage is TRBV19 and J usage is TRBJ2-3; perhaps TRBD2 as D (6 bases). The V and J ends lost 6 bases and 0 bases respectively, with 13 bases between them. The CDR3 consists of 15 residues. Germline assignment: CDR1 LNHDA and CDR2 SQIVND (reference sequence). The CDR3: CASSRAGSSTDTQYF. The CDR3 DNA sequence: TGTGCCAGTAGCCGAGCGGGTTCTAGCACAGATACGCAGTATTTT.

The V and J genes are TRBV28 and TRBJ2-7; maybe TRBD2 (6 bases). CDR1 is MDHEN, CDR2 SYDVKM, per germline. The CDR3 is 17 amino acids. V was shortened by 3 bases and J by 0 bases, with 18 bases between the two germline ends. This CDR3 is CASSFVGRGGDSYEQYF. The CDR3 coding sequence is TGTGCCAGCAGTTTCGTCGGACGGGGCGGGGACTCCTACGAGCAGTACTTC.

This clone has just one count. The V gene is TRBV9, the J gene TRBJ1-1; D perhaps matches TRBD1 (5 bases). CDR1 and CDR2 (germline): SGDLS, YYNGEE. V dropped 0 bases and J dropped 0 bases, with 9 bases sitting between them. The CDR3 totals 15 residues. The chain's CDR3 is CASSVGPGLNTEAFF. The CDR3 coding sequence is TGTGCCAGCAGCGTAGGGCCGGGGCTGAACACTGAAGCTTTCTTT. Supplemented by reference TRBV9 and TRBJ1-1, the full variable domain reads DSGVTQTPKHLITATGQRVTLRCSPRSGDLSVYWYQQSLDQGLQFLIQYYNGEERAKGNILERFSAQQFPDLHSELNLSSLELGDSALYFCASSVGPGLNTEAFFGQGTRLTVV.

The gene calls are TRBV11-2 and TRBJ2-7; no reliable D call. V was clipped by 3 bases and J by 4 bases, with 16 bases between them. CDR3 length: 15 amino acids. Germline CDR1 is SGHAT and CDR2 is FQNNGV. The chain's CDR3 is CASSLRGDSIYEQYF. CDR3 DNA sequence: TGTGCCAGCAGCTTGAGAGGCGATTCCATTTACGAGCAGTACTTC.

The chain uses TRBV18 and TRBJ1-5, with D uncertain. CDR3 size: 17 residues. V lost 1 base and J lost 1, with 14 bases in between. The germline V gene encodes CDR1 KGHSH and CDR2 LQKENI. The CDR3 spells CASSPQNSMDSNQPQHF. Written as DNA, the CDR3 is TGTGCCAGCTCACCACAGAATTCGATGGACAGCAATCAGCCCCAGCATTTT.

The V call is TRBV14, the J call TRBJ2-1; D unresolved. Trimming cost V 7 bases and J 0 bases, with 10 bases left between them. The CDR3 runs 14 residues. Germline CDR1 and CDR2: SGHDN and FVKESK. DNA of the CDR3: TGTGCCAGCACCCCCATCGACTCCTACAATGAGCAGTTCTTC. Encoded protein: CASTPIDSYNEQFF.

The chain has TRBV11-2 and TRBJ1-4; D is ambiguous. V shed 5 bases and J shed 0 bases, with 10 bases lying between them. There are 15 residues in the CDR3. Germline CDR1 SGHAT, CDR2 FQNNGV. CDR3 region: CASSRDYATNEKLFF. Here the CDR3 DNA reads TGTGCCAGCAGCCGCGACTATGCAACTAATGAAAAACTGTTTTTT.

The V call is TRBV2, the J call TRBJ2-2; 8 positions match TRBD1. The ends lost 6 bases at V and 4 bases at J; junction bases unmatched: 7. CDR1 and CDR2 from the germline V gene are SNHLY and FYNNEI. This CDR3 has 15 amino acids. In nucleotides, the CDR3 is TGTGCCAGCAGATCAGGGGGCAAAGCCACCGGGGAGCTGTTTTTT. Residues: CASRSGGKATGELFF.

The rearrangement joins TRBV5-8 to TRBJ2-7; D gene unclear. V was pared by 4 bases and J by 5 bases, with 7 bases between. This CDR3 is 11 amino acids long. Germline lookup yields CDR1 SGHTS and CDR2 YDEGEE. The CDR3 reads CASSPLNEQYF. CDR3 DNA: TGTGCCAGCAGCCCCCTCAACGAGCAGTACTTC.

V usage is TRBV28 and J usage is TRBJ2-7; the match to TRBD2 covers 8 bases. V was pared by 9 bases and J by 3 bases, with 1 base of the junction left unmatched. Germline CDR1 and CDR2: MDHEN and SYDVKM. The CDR3 spans 11 residues. CDR3: CARGLVYEQYF. The CDR3 nucleotides are TGTGCCAGGGGACTAGTCTACGAGCAGTACTTC.

The CDR3 loop is CASNMHPIGEAFF. In DNA, the CDR3 is TGTGCCAGTAATATGCACCCAATCGGCGAAGCTTTCTTT. This chain connects TRBV19 to TRBJ1-1; D remains unclear. This CDR3 comprises 13 residues. V was clipped by 7 bases and J by 8 bases, with 17 bases between them. From germline, CDR1 is LNHDA and CDR2 SQIVND (reference sequence).

The chain couples TRBV2 to TRBJ2-1, with 15 positions matching TRBD2. CDR3 length equals 18 residues. From germline, CDR1 is SNHLY and CDR2 FYNNEI. V lost 5 bases, J lost 2 bases, and 7 bases stayed unmatched. CDR3 amino acids: CASSIGLAGGYTYNEQFF. In DNA form, the CDR3 reads TGTGCCAGCAGTATCGGACTAGCGGGAGGGTACACCTACAATGAGCAGTTCTTC.

This chain joins TRBV6-5 and TRBJ1-5; D not certain. V was cut by 6 bases and J by 4 bases, with 10 bases left in between. The CDR3 contains 13 residues. Germline V lookup: CDR1 MNHEY, CDR2 SVGAGI. The CDR3 protein is CASSLTANQPQHF. Here the CDR3 DNA reads TGTGCCAGCAGCCTCACCGCAAATCAGCCCCAGCATTTT.